The clone carrying this T cell receptor beta chain was detected many times. This entry comes from a study of CD8 T cells in ankylosing spondylitis. Libraries of TCR beta came from quantitative 5'-RACE with molecular barcodes. TCRdb re-called the 5' RACE reads through MiXCR, storing one row per CDR3 protein. The sample records 300,000 to 350,000 distinct CDR3 sequences, around 10% being singletons. Looked up from germline, CDR1 is MGHDK and CDR2 is SYGVNS. The V gene end was trimmed by 4 bases and the J gene end by 4 bases; junction bases not matched to a gene: 17. This CDR3 is built from 18 residues. Sample: blood, either unsorted or a sorted T cell fraction (not recorded which). The TCR was taken from a female donor with ankylosing spondylitis or in good health (not recorded which). The chain employs TRBV25-1 and TRBJ1-1, with 8 bases that match TRBD1. The CDR3 region is CASSAVGQAPLKTTEAFF. CDR3 sequence (DNA): TGTGCCAGCAGTGCCGTGGGACAGGCTCCTCTTAAGACCACTGAAGCTTTCTTT.